The subject of this entry is one TCR beta chain. Its antigen is as yet unknown. The data derive from a study of long-term antiretroviral therapy in people with HIV. Points from the study as a whole: Dating from 2004 to 2017, the blood was possibly obtained under older ART regimens. Post-ART samples showed increased diversity that remained below transplant donor control levels. CDR3 lengths in HIV samples spanned a narrower range than controls.

The cryopreserved samples used held roughly 0.85-10 million PBMC prior to extraction of DNA. Runs used v3.0 of the immunoSEQ assay and were done at survey level. Sequencing used immunoSEQ multiplex PCR; TCRdb keeps in-frame clones, though not all of them. This sample has about 30,000 clones, with 75% to 90% found just once. The CDR3 runs to 15 residues. Germline values: CDR1 SGHNT, CDR2 YENEEA. V lost 6 bases and J lost 6, with 20 bases in between. The sequence came from a man aged 50-60 years with HIV. V and J are TRBV11-3 and TRBJ1-1; D is uncertain. The source material was unsorted PBMCs, sampled 3.2 years before starting antiretroviral therapy. CDR3 amino acids: CASSLTPGAGAEAFF. In nucleotides, the CDR3 is TGTGCCAGCAGTCTAACCCCAGGCGCGGGAGCTGAAGCTTTCTTT.